The present entry profiles one T cell receptor (beta chain) with its context. The V segment lost 4 bases and the J segment 4 bases; nucleotides outside the gene matches: 8. The germline gives CDR1 SGHAT, CDR2 FQNNGV. This CDR3 is 16 amino acids long. The data are from a study of blood T cell repertoires in COVID-19. TCRdb's copy holds only in-frame clones and misses some; the assay was immunoSEQ multiplex PCR. Of about 160,000 clones detected, roughly 85% appear once; the ten largest clones hold roughly a tenth. The chain links TRBV11-2 to TRBJ2-3; 10 positions match TRBD2. What was sequenced was peripheral blood. The clonotype comes from a woman aged 80 or older with active or convalescent COVID-19. In nucleotides, the CDR3 is TGTGCCAGCAGCTCCCGGGGTAGCGGGGGGCCAGATACGCAGTATTTT. Protein: CASSSRGSGGPDTQYF.